This TCR beta chain comes out of a study of blood T cells in healthy people across ages. Study at large: There was about one barcoded beta molecule captured by template switching per two T cells.

Concerning this clonotype itself: Its antigen is not identified. This may be a read error, as it is one base from a much larger clone.

Next came a second PCR, run for roughly 6 to 11 cycles, which used a sample-barcoded 5' primer along with a J-beta primer mix. Paired-end reads containing CDR3 totaled no fewer than 3 million for each sample. In TCRdb, the 5' RACE reads were re-called with MiXCR into one record per CDR3 protein. The repertoire holds 350,000 to 450,000 distinct CDR3 sequences, with about 55% as singletons. Germline V gives CDR1 SQVTM, CDR2 ANQGSEA. CDR3 size: 11 residues. Study conclusions and caveats: Higher diversity, along with more naive CD4+ cells, distinguished long-lived donors from aged donors.

The chain is built from TRBV29-1 and TRBJ2-5, with D unresolved. TRBJ2-7 matches the DNA end more closely, so the J call is doubtful. Sequenced sample: blood. The origin of this receptor is a man aged 55-75 years in good health. DNA of the CDR3: TGCAGCGTTGCCTTCTCCTGCGAGCAGTACTTC. It yields the protein CSVAFSCEQYF.